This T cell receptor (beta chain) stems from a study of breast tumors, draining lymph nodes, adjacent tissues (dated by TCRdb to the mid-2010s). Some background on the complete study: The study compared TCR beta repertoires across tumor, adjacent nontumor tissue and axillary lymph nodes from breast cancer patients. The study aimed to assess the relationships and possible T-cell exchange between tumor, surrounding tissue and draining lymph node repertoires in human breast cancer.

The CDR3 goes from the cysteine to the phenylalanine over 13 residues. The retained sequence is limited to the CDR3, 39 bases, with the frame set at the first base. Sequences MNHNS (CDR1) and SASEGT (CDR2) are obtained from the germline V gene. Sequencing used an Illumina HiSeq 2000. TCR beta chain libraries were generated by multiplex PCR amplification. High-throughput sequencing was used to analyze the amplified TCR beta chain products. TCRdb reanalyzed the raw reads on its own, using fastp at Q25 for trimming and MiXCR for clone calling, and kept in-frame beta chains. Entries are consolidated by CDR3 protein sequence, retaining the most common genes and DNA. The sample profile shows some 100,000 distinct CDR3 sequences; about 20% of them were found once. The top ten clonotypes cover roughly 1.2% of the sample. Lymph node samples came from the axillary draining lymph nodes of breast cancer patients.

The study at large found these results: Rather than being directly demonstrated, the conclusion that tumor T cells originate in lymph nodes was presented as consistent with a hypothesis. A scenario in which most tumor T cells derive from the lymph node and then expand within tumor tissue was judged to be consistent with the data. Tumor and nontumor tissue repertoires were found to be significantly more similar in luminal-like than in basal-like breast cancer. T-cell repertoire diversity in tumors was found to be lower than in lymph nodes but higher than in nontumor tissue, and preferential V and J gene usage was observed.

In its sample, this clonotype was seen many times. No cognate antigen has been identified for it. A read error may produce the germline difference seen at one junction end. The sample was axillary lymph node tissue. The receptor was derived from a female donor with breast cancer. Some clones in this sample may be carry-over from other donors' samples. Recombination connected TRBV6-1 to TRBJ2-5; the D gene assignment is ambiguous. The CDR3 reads CASREDARETQYF. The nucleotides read TGTGCCAGCAGGGAAGACGCCCGGGAGACCCAGTACTTC.